The source of this TCR beta chain is a study of T-cell memory formation after mild COVID-19. Study-level findings and limits: Researchers found some responding clones in pre-infection memory, a sign that cross-reactive memory joined. Contracting CD4+ clones were located mainly in CM and EM, and CD8+ clones in EMRA. There was a balanced CD4/CD8 profile in clones contracting day 15 to 85, and later expanders leaned CD4+.

TCR alpha and TCR beta cDNA libraries with sample barcodes and UMIs came from 5'RACE using constant-segment primers. TCRdb ran MiXCR on the 5' RACE reads and lists one entry per CDR3 protein. This sample carries about 350,000 distinct CDR3 sequences, 25% to 30% of them seen once, and the ten largest clones take roughly 13%. Trimming took off 1 base at V and 3 bases at J, with 12 bases between the two ends. The V gene's germline CDR1 is MGHRA and CDR2 YSYEKL. The CDR3 contains 16 residues. As regards this clonotype: Its antigen is unknown.

Sequencing used PBMCs or a T cell subset sorted from them (not recorded which). J is TRBJ2-2 and V is TRBV4-1; D remains unclear. The origin of this receptor is an adult woman who had mild COVID-19 (a few samples of this study predate the infection). Cell type and time point are not known. The CDR3 nucleotides are TGCGCCAGCAGCCAAGTTTTAGGGCAGCACACCGGGGAGCTGTTTTTT. This translates into CASSQVLGQHTGELFF.